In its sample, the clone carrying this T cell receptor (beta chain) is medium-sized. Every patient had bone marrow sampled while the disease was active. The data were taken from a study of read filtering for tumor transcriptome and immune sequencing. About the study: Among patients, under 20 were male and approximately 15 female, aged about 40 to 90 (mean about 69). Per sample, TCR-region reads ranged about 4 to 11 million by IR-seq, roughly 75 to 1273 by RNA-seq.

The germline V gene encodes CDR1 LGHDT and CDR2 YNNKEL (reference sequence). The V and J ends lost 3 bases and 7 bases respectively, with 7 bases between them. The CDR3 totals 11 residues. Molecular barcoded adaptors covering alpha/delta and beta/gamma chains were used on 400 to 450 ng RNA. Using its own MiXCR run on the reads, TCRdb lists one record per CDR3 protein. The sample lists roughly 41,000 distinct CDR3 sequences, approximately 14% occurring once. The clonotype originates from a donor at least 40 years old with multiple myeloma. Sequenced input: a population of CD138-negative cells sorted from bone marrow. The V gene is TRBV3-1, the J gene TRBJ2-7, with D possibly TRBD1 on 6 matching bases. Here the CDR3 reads CASSHGTEQYF. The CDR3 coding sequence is TGTGCCAGCAGCCATGGGACAGAGCAGTACTTC.